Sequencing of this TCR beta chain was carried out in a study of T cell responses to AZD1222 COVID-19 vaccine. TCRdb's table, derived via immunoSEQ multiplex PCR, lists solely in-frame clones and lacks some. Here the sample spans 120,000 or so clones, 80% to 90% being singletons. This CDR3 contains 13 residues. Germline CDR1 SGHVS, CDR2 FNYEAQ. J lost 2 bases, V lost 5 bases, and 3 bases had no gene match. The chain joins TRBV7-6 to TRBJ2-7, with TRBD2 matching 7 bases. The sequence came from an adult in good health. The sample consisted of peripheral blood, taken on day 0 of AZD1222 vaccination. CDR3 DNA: TGTGCCAGCAGCGGCGGGAGACCCTACGAGCAGTACTTC. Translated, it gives CASSGGRPYEQYF. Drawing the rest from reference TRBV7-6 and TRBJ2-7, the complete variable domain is GAGVSQSPRYKVTKRGQDVALRCDPISGHVSLYWYRQALGQGPEFLTYFNYEAQQDKSGLPNDRFSAERPEGSISTLTIQRTEQRDSAMYRCASSGGRPYEQYFGPGTRLTVT.